The rows below give T cell receptor beta chains drawn from one sample of a study of control samples from healthy donors and cancer patients. TCRdb keeps only in-frame clones here, not all; method: immunoSEQ multiplex PCR. The sample shows some 150,000 clones, 93% of them seen only once. The sample was blood. The receptor set was obtained from a man over 45 in good health. CDR3s include the opening cysteine and the closing phenylalanine or tryptophan. D genes are given only for firm matches. Clone size is given for some rows only: seen once, a few or many times, or a class if the clone is expanded.

TRBD1	-	TRBJ2-7	TRBV29-1	CSGGTGGSYEQYF	TGCAGCGGAGGGACAGGCGGCTCCTACGAGCAGTACTTC
-	-	TRBJ2-1	TRBV10-3	CAISLGGGLAYNEQFF	TGTGCCATCAGTTTGGGGGGTGGGTTGGCTTACAATGAGCAGTTCTTC
-	-	TRBJ1-1	TRBV28	CASRLGRRTEAFF	TGTGCCAGCAGGTTGGGCAGGCGCACTGAAGCTTTCTTT
-	once	TRBJ2-3	TRBV5-1	CASRRAVITDTQYF	TGCGCCAGCCGACGAGCGGTGATCACAGATACGCAGTATTTT
TRBD1	-	TRBJ1-5	TRBV5-1	CASRLDRGQPQHF	TGCGCCAGCAGGTTGGACAGGGGTCAGCCCCAGCATTTT
-	once	TRBJ1-5	TRBV19	CASSGNSNQPQHF	TGTGCCAGTAGTGGTAACAGCAATCAGCCCCAGCATTTT
-	once	TRBJ2-7	TRBV7-9	CASSLIDEQYF	TGTGCCAGCAGCTTAATAGACGAGCAGTACTTC
TRBD1	-	TRBJ1-4	TRBV7-9	CASSLTGAGEKLFF	TGTGCCAGCAGCCTCACAGGGGCGGGGGAAAAACTGTTTTTT
TRBD2	-	TRBJ2-7	TRBV7-2	CASRPLAGRRYEQYF	TGTGCCAGCAGGCCACTAGCGGGACGACGCTACGAGCAGTACTTC
TRBD2	-	TRBJ2-7	TRBV11-2	CASSPSGRATYEQYF	TGTGCCAGCAGCCCCTCCGGGAGGGCAACCTACGAGCAGTACTTC
TRBD2	-	TRBJ2-7	TRBV3-1/TRBV3-2	CASSQQAGTRNEQYF	TGTGCCAGCAGCCAACAAGCCGGGACTAGAAACGAGCAGTACTTC
TRBD1	-	TRBJ2-7	TRBV5-1	CASSSTGTGAYEQYF	TGCGCCAGCAGCTCAACCGGGACAGGGGCCTACGAGCAGTACTTC
-	-	TRBJ1-1	TRBV5-1	CASKLQGASNTEAFF	TGCGCCAGCAAGCTACAGGGAGCTAGCAACACTGAAGCTTTCTTT
-	-	TRBJ1-3	TRBV6-5	CASSYSRGSSGNTIYF	TGTGCCAGCAGTTACTCGAGGGGGAGCTCTGGAAACACCATATATTTT
TRBD2	-	TRBJ2-4	TRBV11-2	CASSPNLAGVAKNIQYF	TGTGCCAGCAGCCCTAACCTAGCGGGAGTTGCCAAAAACATTCAGTACTTC
-	-	TRBJ1-1	TRBV6-1	CASSERGNTEAFF	TGTGCCAGCAGTGAAAGGGGGAACACTGAAGCTTTCTTT
-	-	TRBJ1-4	TRBV19	CASRFGGGDEKLFF	TGTGCCAGTAGGTTCGGAGGCGGGGATGAAAAACTGTTTTTT
-	-	TRBJ2-7	TRBV29-1	CSVTLPGWETYEQYF	TGCAGCGTCACTTTACCCGGGTGGGAGACCTACGAGCAGTACTTC
TRBD2	-	TRBJ2-7	TRBV14	CASSPGVTSGKSYEQYF	TGTGCCAGCAGCCCAGGGGTTACTAGCGGGAAATCCTACGAGCAGTACTTC
TRBD2	-	TRBJ2-7	TRBV7-9	CASSRLAVSSYEQYF	TGTGCCAGCAGCAGACTAGCGGTCAGCTCCTACGAGCAGTACTTC
-	-	TRBJ2-7	TRBV3-1/TRBV3-2	CASSPGTGSYEQYF	TGTGCCAGCAGCCCCGGGACGGGAAGCTACGAGCAGTACTTC
-	-	TRBJ1-3	TRBV5-1	CASSLGPQSSSGNTIYF	TGCGCCAGCAGCTTGGGGCCTCAGTCTTCCTCTGGAAACACCATATATTTT
-	-	TRBJ2-5	TRBV27	CASSRTRSFWETQYF	TGTGCCAGCAGTAGAACGAGGAGCTTTTGGGAGACCCAGTACTTC
-	-	TRBJ2-1	TRBV11-3	CASSLDAGRNEQFF	TGTGCCAGCAGCTTAGACGCGGGTCGCAATGAGCAGTTCTTC
-	-	TRBJ2-1	TRBV6-1	CASSEVIESEQFF	TGTGCCAGCAGTGAAGTAATAGAGTCTGAGCAGTTCTTC
TRBD2	-	TRBJ2-1	TRBV28	CASSNPGLESNEQFF	TGTGCCAGCAGTAATCCGGGACTAGAATCCAATGAGCAGTTCTTC
TRBD2	-	TRBJ2-7	TRBV28	CASILAGAGEQYF	TGTGCCAGCATCCTAGCGGGAGCGGGGGAGCAGTACTTC
TRBD1	-	TRBJ2-1	TRBV6-5	CASEGQGDEQFF	TGTGCCAGCGAGGGACAGGGGGATGAGCAGTTCTTC
-	-	TRBJ1-1	TRBV5-5	CASSRDRANTEAFF	TGTGCCAGCAGCCGAGACAGAGCCAACACTGAAGCTTTCTTT
TRBD2	few	TRBJ2-7	TRBV5-6	CATQLAGTYEQYF	TGTGCCACCCAGCTAGCGGGAACCTACGAGCAGTACTTC
-	-	TRBJ1-3	TRBV25-1	CASSVGGTIYF	TGTGCCAGCAGTGTGGGAGGCACCATATATTTT
-	-	TRBJ2-7	TRBV5-1	CASSLVGERDEQYF	TGCGCCAGCAGCTTGGTCGGGGAGAGGGACGAGCAGTACTTC
TRBD2	-	TRBJ2-1	TRBV6-5	CASSYGTSGYNEQFF	TGTGCCAGCAGTTACGGGACTAGCGGTTACAATGAGCAGTTCTTC
-	-	TRBJ2-2	TRBV10-1	CASGRAQNTGELFF	TGCGCCAGCGGTAGGGCCCAGAACACCGGGGAGCTGTTTTTT
TRBD1	-	TRBJ1-3	TRBV4-1	CASSHNGGDSLHENSGNTIYF	TGCGCCAGCAGCCATAACGGGGGGGACAGTCTCCACGAGAACTCTGGAAACACCATATATTTT
-	-	TRBJ1-6	TRBV7-8	CASSLNLYSYNSPLHF	TGTGCCAGCAGCTTGAACCTATACTCCTATAATTCACCCCTCCACTTT
TRBD1	-	TRBJ2-7	TRBV30	CAWSVGQGSGEQYF	TGTGCCTGGAGTGTAGGACAGGGATCGGGCGAGCAGTACTTC
-	-	TRBJ1-1	TRBV5-1	CASSRTNTEAFF	TGCGCCAGCAGCCGAACGAACACTGAAGCTTTCTTT
-	-	TRBJ2-7	TRBV20-1	CSASAYREQYF	TGCAGTGCTAGTGCTTATCGGGAGCAGTACTTC
TRBD2	once	TRBJ2-7	TRBV28	CASTGLANFYEQYF	TGTGCCAGCACGGGACTAGCGAATTTCTACGAGCAGTACTTC
TRBD1	-	TRBJ1-1	TRBV5-1	CASAPGQGGNTEAFF	TGCGCCAGTGCCCCGGGACAGGGAGGGAACACTGAAGCTTTCTTT
TRBD1	-	TRBJ1-3	TRBV30	CAWSVGTAGNTIYF	TGTGCCTGGAGTGTAGGGACAGCCGGAAACACCATATATTTT
TRBD1	-	TRBJ1-2	TRBV28	CASSQDRVNYGYTF	TGTGCCAGCAGCCAGGACAGGGTTAACTATGGCTACACCTTC
-	-	TRBJ2-3	TRBV6-6	CASSFTSVEPDTQYF	TGTGCCAGCAGTTTCACCTCCGTGGAGCCAGATACGCAGTATTTT
-	-	TRBJ2-1	TRBV5-4	CASSLMMLEGNEQFF	TGTGCCAGCAGCTTGATGATGCTGGAAGGGAATGAGCAGTTCTTC
-	-	TRBJ2-5	TRBV24-1	CATSAVTGAGETQYF	TGTGCCACCAGTGCCGTCACAGGGGCGGGGGAGACCCAGTACTTC
TRBD1	-	TRBJ1-2	TRBV9	CASSVGGTGEGGYTF	TGTGCCAGCAGCGTAGGGGGGACAGGGGAAGGAGGCTACACCTTC
-	-	TRBJ2-7	TRBV5-5	CASSLGQVGLEQYF	TGTGCCAGCAGCTTGGGGCAGGTTGGGCTCGAGCAGTACTTC
-	once	TRBJ2-1	TRBV28	CASDRWTLGNEQFF	TGTGCCAGCGACCGGTGGACTTTGGGGAATGAGCAGTTCTTC
-	-	TRBJ2-3	TRBV5-1	CASSWGGGGARTDTQYF	TGCGCCAGCAGCTGGGGGGGCGGCGGGGCAAGGACAGATACGCAGTATTTT